A selection of T cell receptor beta chains follows, all from one sample in a study of OX40 agonist ivuxolimab in advanced cancers. Profiling relied on immunoSEQ multiplex PCR, and the TCRdb table lists in-frame clones only, not all of them. The sample lists roughly 41,000 clones; just over 85% were seen once. The material was CD4+ or CD8+ T cells sorted from blood, obtained in a trial of the OX40 agonist ivuxolimab. Source of these receptors: an adult with an advanced solid tumor such as melanoma, head and neck, liver or kidney cancer. The CDR3 runs from the conserved cysteine through the conserved F or W. D genes are given only for firm matches. Expanded clones are given a class, and other clones once, few, many or no size at all.

v_call: TRBV5-4
d_call: -
clone_size: -
j_call: TRBJ2-7
cdr3_nt: TGTGCCAGCAGCTTGGAAGGGCGTCCTAACGAGCAGTACTTC
cdr3_aa: CASSLEGRPNEQYF

v_call: TRBV28
d_call: -
clone_size: -
j_call: TRBJ2-7
cdr3_nt: TGTGCCAGCAGTTCGGTGGGGCGAATCTACGAGCAGTACTTC
cdr3_aa: CASSSVGRIYEQYF

v_call: TRBV18
d_call: -
clone_size: once
j_call: TRBJ1-5
cdr3_nt: TGTGCCAGCTCACCACCGGGGCAATATAGCAATCAGCCCCAGCATTTT
cdr3_aa: CASSPPGQYSNQPQHF

v_call: TRBV7-6
d_call: TRBD1
clone_size: -
j_call: TRBJ2-7
cdr3_nt: TGTGCCAGCAGCGGACAGGGGGACGACGAGCAGTACTTC
cdr3_aa: CASSGQGDDEQYF

v_call: TRBV14
d_call: -
clone_size: -
j_call: TRBJ2-2
cdr3_nt: TGTGCCAGCAGCCGACTTACAGGGACCACCGGGGAGCTGTTTTTT
cdr3_aa: CASSRLTGTTGELFF

v_call: TRBV27
d_call: -
clone_size: -
j_call: TRBJ2-2
cdr3_nt: TGTGCCAGCAATCGACAGCAGTCCGGGGAGCTGTTTTTT
cdr3_aa: CASNRQQSGELFF

v_call: TRBV5-1
d_call: TRBD1
clone_size: -
j_call: TRBJ1-1
cdr3_nt: TGCGCCAGCAGCTTGGCCGAGGGGGCAGGCACTGAAGCTTTCTTT
cdr3_aa: CASSLAEGAGTEAFF

v_call: TRBV9
d_call: TRBD1
clone_size: -
j_call: TRBJ1-1
cdr3_nt: TGTGCCAGCAGCGCCGCACAGGGGGGGACCACTGAAGCTTTCTTT
cdr3_aa: CASSAAQGGTTEAFF

v_call: TRBV7-6
d_call: TRBD2
clone_size: -
j_call: TRBJ2-1
cdr3_nt: TGTGCCAGCAGCCCGGGACTAGCGGGAGACGAGCAGTTCTTC
cdr3_aa: CASSPGLAGDEQFF

v_call: TRBV6-1
d_call: TRBD1
clone_size: -
j_call: TRBJ2-7
cdr3_nt: TGTGCCAGCAGTGATTGGAACCGGGACAGGGCCCACGAGCAGTACTTC
cdr3_aa: CASSDWNRDRAHEQYF